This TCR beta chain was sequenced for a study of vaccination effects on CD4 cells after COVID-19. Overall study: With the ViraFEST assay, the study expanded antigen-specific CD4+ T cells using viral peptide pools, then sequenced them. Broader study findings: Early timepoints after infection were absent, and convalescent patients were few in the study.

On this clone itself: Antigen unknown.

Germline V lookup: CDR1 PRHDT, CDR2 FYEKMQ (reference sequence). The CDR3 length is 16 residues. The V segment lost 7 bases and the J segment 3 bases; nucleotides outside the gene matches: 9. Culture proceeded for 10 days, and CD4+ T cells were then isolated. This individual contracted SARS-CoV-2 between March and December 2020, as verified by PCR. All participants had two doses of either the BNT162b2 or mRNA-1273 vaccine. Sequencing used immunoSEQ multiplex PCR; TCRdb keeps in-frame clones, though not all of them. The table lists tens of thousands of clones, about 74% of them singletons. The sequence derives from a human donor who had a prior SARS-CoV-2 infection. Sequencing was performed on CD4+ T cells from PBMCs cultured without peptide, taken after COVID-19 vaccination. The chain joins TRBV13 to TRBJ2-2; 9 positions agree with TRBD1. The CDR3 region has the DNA TGTGCCAGCAAGTTACAGGGGGCCTGGTACACCGGGGAGCTGTTTTTT. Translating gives CASKLQGAWYTGELFF.